The next 29 T cell receptor beta chains were all read from a single sample in a study of T cell responses to AZD1222 COVID-19 vaccine. Using immunoSEQ multiplex PCR, the repertoire was profiled, and TCRdb retains in-frame clones only, with some absent. This sample yields 100,000 to 140,000 clones, of which roughly 85% are seen a single time; 4.8% belongs to the top ten. The source material was peripheral blood, sampled 28 days after the second AZD1222 dose. The receptors derive from an adult who received the AZD1222 COVID-19 vaccine.

The chain recombines TRBV5-1 with TRBJ1-1, with D unclear. Germline V gives CDR1 SGHRS, CDR2 YFSETQ. This CDR3 is built from 15 residues. Trimming stripped 4 bases from V and 3 bases from J, with 16 bases between. The CDR3 loop is CASSDTSILDTEAFF. For the CDR3, the DNA is TGCGCCAGCAGCGATACGAGTATCTTGGACACTGAAGCTTTCTTT.

The chain is built from TRBV4-3 and TRBJ2-7; TRBD2 matches 7 bases. The CDR3 covers 13 residues. The germline V gene has CDR1 LGHNA and CDR2 YSLEER. Unmatched junction bases numbered 4, after V lost 8 bases and J lost 0 bases. As DNA, the CDR3 is TGCGCCAGCGGGCCGGGGGGCTCCTACGAGCAGTACTTC. This encodes CASGPGGSYEQYF.

The chain couples TRBV2 to TRBJ1-2, with 7 positions matching TRBD1. Germline V gives CDR1 SNHLY, CDR2 FYNNEI. J lost 2 bases, V lost 10 bases, and 4 bases had no gene match. This CDR3 is built from 12 residues. The CDR3 sequence is CATGGQNYGYTF. CDR3 coding DNA: TGTGCCACCGGGGGACAGAACTATGGCTACACCTTC.

The gene calls are TRBV2 and TRBJ1-4, with TRBD1 matching 9 bases. The CDR3 loop spans 18 amino acids. Per the germline V gene, CDR1 is SNHLY and CDR2 is FYNNEI. The ends lost 6 bases at V and 0 bases at J; junction bases unmatched: 11. The CDR3 DNA reads as TGTGCCAGCAGGAAAGACAGGGGGTCACAAGCAACTAATGAAAAACTGTTTTTT. Its translation: CASRKDRGSQATNEKLFF. Complete variable domain (other parts from reference TRBV2 and TRBJ1-4): EPEVTQTPSHQVTQMGQEVILRCVPISNHLYFYWYRQILGQKVEFLVSFYNNEISEKSEIFDDQFSVERPDGSNFTLKIRSTKLEDSAMYFCASRKDRGSQATNEKLFFGSGTQLSVL.

The chain uses TRBV30 and TRBJ1-3; D is undetermined. CDR1 GTSNPN and CDR2 SVGIG come from the germline V gene (reference sequence). CDR3 size: 15 residues. Trimming left V 3 bases short and J 2 bases short, with 14 bases between. The CDR3 loop is CAWRAIKGAGNTIYF. CDR3 nucleotide sequence: TGTGCCTGGAGGGCCATCAAAGGAGCTGGAAACACCATATATTTT.

The CDR3 spells CAWRGQGSPLHF. DNA for the CDR3: TGTGCCTGGAGGGGACAGGGTTCACCCCTCCACTTT. The chain joins TRBV30 to TRBJ1-6; TRBD1 aligns across 9 bases. V was pared by 3 bases and J by 9 bases, with 0 bases of the junction left unmatched. The CDR3 totals 12 residues. The germline V gene has CDR1 GTSNPN and CDR2 SVGIG (reference sequence).

The chain employs TRBV6-5 and TRBJ1-2; 9 bases are a match to TRBD1. The J segment lost 6 bases and the V segment lost 3 bases, leaving 11 bases of the junction unmatched. This CDR3 has 16 residues. The germline CDR1 and CDR2 sequences are MNHEY and SVGAGI. CDR3 DNA sequence: TGTGCCAGCAGTTATATCGCGATAGGGACAGGGAATGGCTACACCTTC. This encodes CASSYIAIGTGNGYTF.

The V gene is TRBV2, the J gene TRBJ1-1; D remains unclear. The germline CDR1 and CDR2 sequences are SNHLY and FYNNEI. The ends were cut back, 6 bases at V and 3 bases at J, with 5 bases in the middle. The CDR3 spans 11 residues. CDR3 DNA sequence: TGTGCCAGCAGCCTCGACACTGAAGCTTTCTTT. It yields the protein CASSLDTEAFF.

The rearrangement joins TRBV6-2 or TRBV6-3 to TRBJ1-5, with 9 bases fitting TRBD1. This CDR3 contains 16 residues. Trimming took 5 bases from V and 1 from J; bases not matched to a gene: 6. Germline V gives CDR1 MNHEY, CDR2 SVGEGT. The chain's CDR3 is CASSPRGQGSNQPQHF. The CDR3 coding sequence is TGTGCCAGCAGTCCACGGGGACAGGGCAGCAATCAGCCCCAGCATTTT.

The rearrangement joins TRBV7-2 to TRBJ2-7; no reliable D call. The CDR3 has 14 amino acids. Germline CDR1 is SGHTA and CDR2 is FQGNSA. Trimming took off 5 bases at V and 0 bases at J, with 11 bases between the two ends. CDR3 sequence: CASSAIGPSYEQYF. For the CDR3, the DNA is TGTGCCAGCAGCGCCATCGGACCCTCCTACGAGCAGTACTTC. Full variable domain (outside the CDR3, taken from reference TRBV7-2 and TRBJ2-7): GAGVSQSPSNKVTEKGKDVELRCDPISGHTALYWYRQSLGQGLEFLIYFQGNSAPDKSGLPSDRFSAERTGGSVSTLTIQRTQQEDSAVYLCASSAIGPSYEQYFGPGTRLTVT.

V and J are TRBV19 and TRBJ2-7; 7 bases fit TRBD1. Germline-derived CDR1 and CDR2 are LNHDA and SQIVND (reference sequence). J lost 7 bases, V lost 5 bases, and 8 bases had no gene match. This CDR3 is built from 13 residues. The CDR3 spells CASSADRVKEQYF. As DNA, the CDR3 is TGTGCCAGTAGTGCCGACAGGGTTAAAGAGCAGTACTTC. Based on the CDR3 plus reference TRBV19 and TRBJ2-7, the full variable domain is DGGITQSPKYLFRKEGQNVTLSCEQNLNHDAMYWYRQDPGQGLRLIYYSQIVNDFQKGDIAEGYSVSREKKESFPLTVTSAQKNPTAFYLCASSADRVKEQYFGPGTRLTVT.

The V and J genes are TRBV7-2 and TRBJ2-3, with 9 bases aligning to TRBD2. The germline V gene has CDR1 SGHTA and CDR2 FQGNSA. This CDR3 is 15 amino acids long. J lost 4 bases, V lost 1 base, and 3 bases had no gene match. The CDR3 sequence: CASSLVASGADTQYF. DNA for the CDR3: TGTGCCAGCAGCTTAGTGGCTAGCGGGGCAGATACGCAGTATTTT.

This clone was counted only a few times. The chain recombines TRBV7-8 with TRBJ1-3; D perhaps matches TRBD1 (5 bases). The V gene's germline CDR1 is SGHVS and CDR2 FQNEAQ. V lost 2 bases, J lost 4 bases, and 12 bases lay in between. The CDR3 loop spans 15 amino acids. CDR3 in amino acids: CASSLLGAAGNTIYF. The CDR3 DNA reads as TGTGCCAGCAGCTTACTCGGGGCAGCAGGAAACACCATATATTTT.

The chain combines TRBV5-4 with TRBJ2-1; D might be TRBD2 (6 bases). Deletions cut 7 bases from V and 4 bases from J, with 21 bases between. The CDR3 runs 16 residues. Germline V gene sequence: CDR1 SGHNT, CDR2 YYREEE (reference sequence). CDR3 sequence: CASSQTGGDGYNEQFF. The DNA of the CDR3 is TGTGCCAGCTCTCAGACCGGGGGTGACGGGTACAATGAGCAGTTCTTC.

This chain uses TRBV24-1 with TRBJ2-1, with 9 bases that match TRBD1. The CDR3 extends over 12 amino acids. The germline CDR1 and CDR2 sequences are KGHDR and SFDVKD. The junction had 4 bases not matched to a gene; V was cut back by 3 bases and J by 14 bases. The CDR3 protein is CATSDIGTGKFF. In nucleotides, the CDR3 is TGTGCCACCAGTGATATCGGGACAGGGAAGTTCTTC.

This clone was picked up one time. The chain joins TRBV7-9 to TRBJ1-2; D is unclear. CDR3 size: 13 residues. The germline V and J ends were trimmed by 7 bases and 6 bases, with 15 bases remaining between them. Germline CDR1 reads SEHNR; CDR2 reads FQNEAQ (reference sequence). The CDR3 DNA is TGTGCCAGCACCCCCGTCAGAGTGCATGGCTACACCTTC. Protein: CASTPVRVHGYTF.

The V call is TRBV2, the J call TRBJ1-6; 9 nucleotides align to TRBD1. The CDR3 is made up of 14 amino acids. CDR1 SNHLY and CDR2 FYNNEI come from the germline V gene. J lost 11 bases, V lost 6 bases, and 8 bases had no gene match. DNA of the CDR3: TGTGCCAGCAGCTTACAGGGGGCGCCCCCACCCCTCCACTTT. Encoded protein: CASSLQGAPPPLHF.

The chain uses TRBV6-5 and TRBJ2-5; D may be TRBD2 (5 bases). Germline CDR1 is MNHEY and CDR2 is SVGAGI. There are 12 residues in the CDR3. Trimming stripped 7 bases from V and 5 bases from J, with 11 bases between. CDR3 region: CASNGVRETQYF. The CDR3 region has the DNA TGTGCCAGCAACGGGGTGCGGGAGACCCAGTACTTC.

CDR3 bases: TGCGCCAGCAGCCAAGAGGTCCTCCGTATCTATGGCTACACCTTC. Its protein is CASSQEVLRIYGYTF. The chain uses TRBV4-3 and TRBJ1-2; D gene uncertain. Germline CDR1 reads LGHNA; CDR2 reads YSLEER. V gave up 0 bases and J gave up 4 bases, with 12 bases separating them. This CDR3 region has 15 residues.

This chain uses TRBV18 with TRBJ2-4; D is unclear. Germline lookup yields CDR1 KGHSH and CDR2 LQKENI. Trimming left V 2 bases short and J 5 bases short, with 7 bases between. This CDR3 region has 13 residues. CDR3 sequence (DNA): TGTGCCAGCTCACCAGGGGTTGAAAACATTCAGTACTTC. Its protein product is CASSPGVENIQYF.

This clone was seen more than once but under ten times. The chain links TRBV6-5 to TRBJ1-5, with D possibly TRBD1 on 5 matching bases. V was shortened by 8 bases and J by 6 bases, with 14 bases between the two germline ends. Germline V gene lookup returns CDR1 MNHEY and CDR2 SVGAGI. The CDR3 is made up of 13 amino acids. The CDR3 sequence is CASLLWGFQPQHF. The CDR3 DNA reads as TGTGCCAGCCTCTTGTGGGGGTTTCAGCCCCAGCATTTT.

The V gene is TRBV6-5, the J gene TRBJ1-3; 11 bases map to TRBD1. CDR1 and CDR2 (germline): MNHEY, SVGAGI. The V and J ends lost 6 bases and 7 bases, in that order; junction bases with no gene match: 2. This CDR3 is 13 amino acids long. The CDR3 loop is CASRGTGGNTIYF. CDR3 DNA sequence: TGTGCCAGCAGGGGGACAGGGGGGAACACCATATATTTT.

This chain joins TRBV2 and TRBJ1-2; D possibly corresponds to TRBD1 (5 bases). V lost 1 base to trimming and J lost 6 bases, with 15 bases between them. The germline V gene has CDR1 SNHLY and CDR2 FYNNEI. This CDR3 is 15 amino acids long. The CDR3 sequence: CASSEEAGTDNGYTF. DNA of the CDR3: TGTGCCAGCAGTGAAGAAGCCGGGACGGACAATGGCTACACCTTC.

The chain recombines TRBV4-3 with TRBJ1-4; D possibly corresponds to TRBD1 (5 bases). The CDR3 has 16 amino acids. Germline loops: CDR1 LGHNA, CDR2 YSLEER. V shed 0 bases and J shed 5 bases, with 13 bases lying between them. The CDR3 here is CASSQDGARGNEKLFF. CDR3 sequence (DNA): TGCGCCAGCAGCCAAGATGGGGCTCGGGGCAATGAAAAACTGTTTTTT.

V and J are TRBV28 and TRBJ2-7; no clear D. In germline, CDR1 is MDHEN, CDR2 SYDVKM. Trimming took 0 bases from V and 3 from J, leaving 9 bases between them. The CDR3 has 14 residues. The CDR3, as DNA: TGTGCCAGCAGTTTATGGGTACAGATCTACGAGCAGTACTTC. Encoded protein: CASSLWVQIYEQYF.

The chain combines TRBV7-9 with TRBJ1-1, with 8 bases lining up with TRBD1. Germline V lookup: CDR1 SEHNR, CDR2 FQNEAQ (reference sequence). Trimming at V came to 5 bases and at J to 1 base, leaving 3 bases not matched to a gene. The CDR3 is 14 residues long. The CDR3 reads CASSGQGANTEAFF. The DNA of the CDR3 is TGTGCCAGCAGCGGACAGGGCGCGAACACTGAAGCTTTCTTT. Filled out from reference TRBV7-9 and TRBJ1-1, the complete variable domain reads DTGVSQNPRHKITKRGQNVTFRCDPISEHNRLYWYRQTLGQGPEFLTYFQNEAQLEKSRLLSDRFSAERPKGSFSTLEIQRTEQGDSAMYLCASSGQGANTEAFFGQGTRLTVV.

The chain uses TRBV6-5 and TRBJ1-2, with D possibly TRBD1 on 6 matching bases. V gave up 7 bases and J gave up 0 bases, with 15 bases separating them. The CDR3 length is 15 residues. Germline V gene sequence: CDR1 MNHEY, CDR2 SVGAGI. CDR3 amino acids: CASITQGSPNYGYTF. CDR3 bases: TGTGCCAGCATCACGCAGGGGAGCCCTAACTATGGCTACACCTTC.

This chain connects TRBV5-6 to TRBJ1-2; D is ambiguous. V was shortened by 0 bases and J by 7 bases, with 4 bases between the two germline ends. Germline V lookup: CDR1 SGHDT, CDR2 YYEEEE. CDR3 size: 11 residues. The CDR3 coding sequence is TGTGCCAGCAGCTTGGAGGGTGGCTACACCTTC. The encoded protein is CASSLEGGYTF.

This chain links TRBV27 with TRBJ1-2, with 9 positions matching TRBD1. Germline V gene data show CDR1 as MNHEY and CDR2 as SMNVEV (reference sequence). This CDR3 comprises 14 residues. Germline trimming cut 6 bases from V and 5 bases from J; bases unmatched to any gene: 7. In DNA, the CDR3 is TGTGCCAGCAGAAGTACTGGGACAGGGTATGGCTACACCTTC. Translating it yields CASRSTGTGYGYTF.